This entry concerns a single T cell receptor (beta chain). This clonotype turned up a few times. The target of this receptor is not known. The sample holds no much larger clone one base away, and base qualities are not on file. These data are taken from a study of identical twins (dated by TCRdb to the mid-2010s). About the investigation overall: TCR alpha and beta repertoires from monozygotic twins, unrelated adults of various ages and cord blood were deep-sequenced to test whether fetal clonotypes persist. To rule out contamination, replicate twin experiments were performed at different times with different library preparation protocols. Summary of the overall study and its limitations: Because the same donors could not be followed over many years, conclusions were based on cross-sectional statistical analysis. Zero-insertion analyses could be partly confounded by invariant T cells such as MAIT and iNKT, though diverse VJ usage argued against such confounding for most clonotypes. Fewer insertions were carried by abundant cord blood beta clonotypes; a weaker similar trend was observed in young adult naive repertoires, while no such trend was observed in memory repertoires. In monozygotic twins, recombination models systematically underestimated out-of-frame TCR alpha sharing, but the models matched the sharing seen between unrelated individuals. Compared with coincidental sharing between unrelated individuals, out-of-frame TCR alpha sequences shared between twins showed an excess of sequences with low generation probability. The excess sharing between twins in beta out-of-frame sequences was weaker because fewer shared sequences reduced the signal-to-noise ratio.

Every donor was a healthy Caucasian. Three pairs of female monozygotic twins, all aged roughly 18 to 29 years, were included in the twin cohort. Positive isolation kits from Invitrogen were used to isolate the CD4+ and CD8+ T cell populations. Library construction relied on 5' RACE. Sequencing was performed on an Illumina HiSeq 2000. Template switching introduced a universal primer binding site; the final cDNA contained a unique molecular identifier, enabling accurate counting of TCR cDNA molecules. Specific primers in the conserved constant-segment region were used to synthesize first-strand cDNA for TCR alpha and beta chains. To control for contamination, each cDNA library was double barcoded with a SMART-Mk sample barcode plus Illumina barcodes. TruSeq adapter sequences along with Illumina sample barcodes were introduced in two successive PCR steps. Sequencing of the TCR alpha and beta cDNA libraries was done on the Illumina HiSeq platform using custom primers. On the authors' methods: MiGEC was used to process raw reads and extract unique molecular identifiers, and MiXCR was used to find CDR3 positions. Recombination models were inferred per individual with the repgenHMM and IGoR tools using an EM algorithm. Shared clonotypes were analyzed with the tcR package in R, and sharing was normalized by the product of cloneset sizes. To study raw recombination without the effects of thymic and clonal selection, out-of-frame nonproductive sequences were analyzed. TCRdb redid the processing of the public reads, applying fastp at Q25 and MiXCR, and retained in-frame beta chains. Each entry merges the rows of one CDR3 protein and shows their most common DNA and genes. TCRdb's processing, not the authors' own work, is the source of the V and J calls. In this sample the table shows 260,000 or so distinct CDR3 sequences, 7.5% of which occur a single time. Less than 6.5% of the sample is taken by the ten largest.

These sequences were also reported in another study, on yellow fever vaccine responses in identical twins. The second study reports: The T cell response to vaccination in identical twins was reported by the authors to appear partly convergent and partly personalized. The study precisely tracked vaccine-responding T cell clones in identical twins.

This clonotype was obtained from a young woman in good health. The sequencing input was CD8+ T cells sorted from blood.

The nucleotide sequence is given as TGCAGTGCTAGTGGGGGGCTCAATCAGCCCCAGCATTTT. Its protein is CSASGGLNQPQHF. The chain was built from TRBV20-1 and TRBJ1-5; matching of 6 bases hints at TRBD1 as the D gene. Taken from the germline V gene (reference sequence), the CDR1 and CDR2 loops are DFQATT and SNEGSKA. Measured from the cysteine to the phenylalanine, the CDR3 is 13 residues long. CDR3 DNA only is kept here, 39 bases in frame from base 1. At the junction V is shortened by 3 bases and J by 3 bases, with 9 bases in between.